Detailed here is one T cell receptor (beta chain). What it recognizes is unknown. The CDR3 is 14 amino acids. Germline-derived CDR1 and CDR2 are LGHNA and YNFKEQ. V dropped 0 bases and J dropped 2 bases, with 7 bases sitting between them. This specimen belongs to a study of identical twins. Whole-study findings and limits: Findings came from cross-sectional statistics, without long-term follow-up of donors.

In TCRdb, the 5' RACE reads were re-called with MiXCR into one record per CDR3 protein. The repertoire holds 1.5 million to 2 million distinct CDR3 sequences, with 32% as singletons. The gene calls are TRBV4-2 and TRBJ1-1; D not resolved. The sequenced sample consisted of cord blood. The sequence was obtained from a newborn girl in good health. The CDR3 DNA reads as TGTGCCAGCAGCCAAGATGGGAACAACACTGAAGCTTTCTTT. Amino acid sequence: CASSQDGNNTEAFF.